This T cell receptor (beta chain) was sequenced in a study of blood T cell repertoires in COVID-19. Profiled with immunoSEQ multiplex PCR; TCRdb holds only in-frame clones, not every one. The sample includes some 130,000 clones, 83% of them seen just once. The age range of participants was about 18 to 95 years, with residence in about two dozen US areas. The CDR3 runs to 18 residues. Germline V gene data show CDR1 as LGHNA and CDR2 as YNFKEQ. V gave up 3 bases and J gave up 1 base; unmatched junction bases: 4. This chain connects TRBV4-2 to TRBJ2-6, with 12 bases fitting TRBD1. Source material: PBMCs or T cells enriched from blood (not recorded which). This TCR was recovered from a man under 40 who had recovered from COVID-19. CDR3 loop: CASSQPGQGASGANVLTF. CDR3 bases: TGTGCCAGCAGCCAGCCGGGACAGGGGGCATCTGGGGCCAACGTCCTGACTTTC.